Listed below are T cell receptor beta chains from one sample, sequenced in a study of blood T cell repertoires in COVID-19. The assay was immunoSEQ multiplex PCR, and TCRdb's table has in-frame clones only and misses some. The sample holds about 40,000 clones, just under 85% seen once. The sample taken for sequencing was peripheral blood. These receptors were taken from a human donor with acute or convalescent COVID-19. The donor label of this sample is uncertain. The CDR3 runs from the conserved cysteine through the conserved F or W. The order of the fields is clone size, J gene, D gene, V gene, CDR3 DNA, CDR3 protein. D genes are given only for firm matches. Expanded clones are given a class, and other clones once, few, many or no size at all.

clone_size: .; j_call: TRBJ2-2; d_call: TRBD1; v_call: TRBV24-1; cdr3_nt: TGTGCCACCAGACCCGGGACAGGGGCCGCCGGGGAGCTGTTTTTT; cdr3_aa: CATRPGTGAAGELFF
clone_size: .; j_call: TRBJ2-2; d_call: TRBD1; v_call: TRBV18; cdr3_nt: TGTGCCAGCTCAGATTTGACAGGGTCTTCCGGGGAGCTGTTTTTT; cdr3_aa: CASSDLTGSSGELFF
clone_size: .; j_call: TRBJ2-3; d_call: TRBD1; v_call: TRBV10-1; cdr3_nt: TGCGCCAGCAGTAATGGACAGGGGGCAGCAGATACGCAGTATTTT; cdr3_aa: CASSNGQGAADTQYF
clone_size: .; j_call: TRBJ2-2; d_call: .; v_call: TRBV9; cdr3_nt: TGTGCCAGCAGCGTAGGGGCCACCGGGGAGCTGTTTTTT; cdr3_aa: CASSVGATGELFF
clone_size: .; j_call: TRBJ2-2; d_call: TRBD1; v_call: TRBV11-3; cdr3_nt: TGTGCCAGCAGTAGGGGGCAGGGCACCGGGGAGCTGTTTTTT; cdr3_aa: CASSRGQGTGELFF
clone_size: .; j_call: TRBJ2-7; d_call: TRBD1; v_call: TRBV29-1; cdr3_nt: TGCAGCGTTCGCCGTGGACAGGGCGAGCAGTACTTC; cdr3_aa: CSVRRGQGEQYF
clone_size: .; j_call: TRBJ1-2; d_call: TRBD1; v_call: TRBV3-1/TRBV3-2; cdr3_nt: TGTGCCAGCAGCCATACCGGACAGGGGGCTAAGGGCTACACCTTC; cdr3_aa: CASSHTGQGAKGYTF
clone_size: .; j_call: TRBJ2-7; d_call: TRBD2; v_call: TRBV4-1; cdr3_nt: TGCGCCAGCAGCCAAGCGGACCCCCTAGCGGGGGTCTACGAGCAGTACTTC; cdr3_aa: CASSQADPLAGVYEQYF
clone_size: .; j_call: TRBJ2-1; d_call: TRBD1; v_call: TRBV19; cdr3_nt: TGTGCCGCCCGGGACAGGGGCTCTACGAATGAGCAGTTCTTC; cdr3_aa: CAARDRGSTNEQFF
clone_size: .; j_call: TRBJ2-3; d_call: TRBD2; v_call: TRBV6-5; cdr3_nt: TGTGCCAGCAAGATGGGGACTACAAACACAGATACGCAGTATTTT; cdr3_aa: CASKMGTTNTDTQYF
clone_size: .; j_call: TRBJ1-4; d_call: .; v_call: TRBV18; cdr3_nt: TGTGCCAGCTCGCGGGATTGGGGGAGCTCTAATGAAAAACTGTTTTTT; cdr3_aa: CASSRDWGSSNEKLFF
clone_size: .; j_call: TRBJ1-3; d_call: TRBD1; v_call: TRBV18; cdr3_nt: TGTGCCAGCTCACCATTGGGACAGGGGAGCTCTGGAAACACCATATATTTT; cdr3_aa: CASSPLGQGSSGNTIYF
clone_size: .; j_call: TRBJ2-1; d_call: TRBD2; v_call: TRBV5-1; cdr3_nt: TGCGCCAGCAGCCCCGTTATAGCGGGAGGCCAGCAGTTCTTC; cdr3_aa: CASSPVIAGGQQFF
clone_size: .; j_call: TRBJ2-7; d_call: TRBD2; v_call: TRBV7-3; cdr3_nt: TGTGCCAGCAGCTTAACTAGCGGGGGGATCTACGAGCAGTACTTC; cdr3_aa: CASSLTSGGIYEQYF
clone_size: .; j_call: TRBJ2-1; d_call: TRBD2; v_call: TRBV6-5; cdr3_nt: TGTGCCAGCAGCATAGCGGGGGCAAAGAATGAGCAGTTCTTC; cdr3_aa: CASSIAGAKNEQFF
clone_size: .; j_call: TRBJ2-7; d_call: .; v_call: TRBV10-1; cdr3_nt: TGCGCCAGCACTCCCAAAGGGGGGGTAGGGCCCGAGCAGTACTTC; cdr3_aa: CASTPKGGVGPEQYF
clone_size: .; j_call: TRBJ1-5; d_call: TRBD1; v_call: TRBV5-1; cdr3_nt: TGCGCCAGCAGCCCCTTCCCGACAGGGGGGGGCAATCAGCCCCAGCATTTT; cdr3_aa: CASSPFPTGGGNQPQHF
clone_size: .; j_call: TRBJ2-3; d_call: TRBD2; v_call: TRBV7-2; cdr3_nt: TGTGCCAGCAGTCTAGGGATGGGGCGGGGGGCCACAGATACGCAGTATTTT; cdr3_aa: CASSLGMGRGATDTQYF
clone_size: .; j_call: TRBJ1-1; d_call: .; v_call: TRBV18; cdr3_nt: TGTGCCAGCCCGCCTCCCGGACAGTCGAACACTGAAGCTTTCTTT; cdr3_aa: CASPPPGQSNTEAFF
clone_size: .; j_call: TRBJ2-1; d_call: .; v_call: TRBV7-8; cdr3_nt: TGTGCCAGCAGCTTAGAAACCTCGGGGAATGAGCAGTTCTTC; cdr3_aa: CASSLETSGNEQFF
clone_size: few; j_call: TRBJ1-1; d_call: .; v_call: TRBV11-3; cdr3_nt: TGTGCCAGCAGCTTAGATCGAGACACTGAAGCTTTCTTT; cdr3_aa: CASSLDRDTEAFF
clone_size: .; j_call: TRBJ1-6; d_call: .; v_call: TRBV5-6; cdr3_nt: TGTGCCAGCCTAGGCCACAACGATAATTCACCCCTCCACTTT; cdr3_aa: CASLGHNDNSPLHF
clone_size: .; j_call: TRBJ2-5; d_call: TRBD1; v_call: TRBV3-1/TRBV3-2; cdr3_nt: TGTGCCAGCAGAAAAACGCTCAGGGGGCAAGAGACCCAGTACTTC; cdr3_aa: CASRKTLRGQETQYF
clone_size: .; j_call: TRBJ1-3; d_call: TRBD1; v_call: TRBV5-1; cdr3_nt: TGCGCCAGCAGCTTGGGGGACAGGGGCTTGAACACCATATATTTT; cdr3_aa: CASSLGDRGLNTIYF
clone_size: .; j_call: TRBJ2-1; d_call: TRBD2; v_call: TRBV7-3; cdr3_nt: TGTGCCAGCAGCTTAGCGGGAGGGCGTGGGGCCTACAATGAGCAGTTCTTC; cdr3_aa: CASSLAGGRGAYNEQFF
clone_size: .; j_call: TRBJ2-1; d_call: TRBD2; v_call: TRBV30; cdr3_nt: TGTGCCTGGAGTGTACGGCGGGGGATGGATGAGCAGTTCTTC; cdr3_aa: CAWSVRRGMDEQFF
clone_size: .; j_call: TRBJ1-2; d_call: TRBD1; v_call: TRBV7-2; cdr3_nt: TGTGCCAGCAGCTTAGGGACAGGGGGCGGAAGGCTTGGCTACACCTTC; cdr3_aa: CASSLGTGGGRLGYTF
clone_size: once; j_call: TRBJ2-5; d_call: TRBD2; v_call: TRBV29-1; cdr3_nt: TGCAGCGGGGCGAGCGGGGTCGTGGAGACCCAGTACTTC; cdr3_aa: CSGASGVVETQYF
clone_size: once; j_call: TRBJ2-1; d_call: TRBD2; v_call: TRBV11-2; cdr3_nt: TGTGCCAGCAGCCAAAATAGCGGGGGGGGCAATGAGCAGTTCTTC; cdr3_aa: CASSQNSGGGNEQFF
clone_size: .; j_call: TRBJ2-5; d_call: TRBD1; v_call: TRBV5-6; cdr3_nt: TGTGCCAGCAGCTACAGGGGGCGGGAGACCCAGTACTTC; cdr3_aa: CASSYRGRETQYF
clone_size: .; j_call: TRBJ1-1; d_call: TRBD1; v_call: TRBV20-1; cdr3_nt: TGCAGTGCTAGTAGGGGGCCCACTAGTGAAGCTTTCTTT; cdr3_aa: CSASRGPTSEAFF
clone_size: .; j_call: TRBJ2-1; d_call: .; v_call: TRBV11-2; cdr3_nt: TGTGCCAGCAGCTTAGATAGTAGGGGGTACAATGAGCAGTTCTTC; cdr3_aa: CASSLDSRGYNEQFF
clone_size: .; j_call: TRBJ1-3; d_call: .; v_call: TRBV19; cdr3_nt: TGTGCCAGTAGTACCGACGGGACTGGAAACACCATATATTTT; cdr3_aa: CASSTDGTGNTIYF
clone_size: .; j_call: TRBJ1-5; d_call: .; v_call: TRBV30; cdr3_nt: TGTGCCTGGAGTGTCTCCCCCACAGTACCGAATCAGCCCCAGCATTTT; cdr3_aa: CAWSVSPTVPNQPQHF
clone_size: .; j_call: TRBJ2-1; d_call: TRBD1; v_call: TRBV6-1; cdr3_nt: TGTGCCAGCAGTGAAGGGGACAGAACCTACAATGAGCAGTTCTTC; cdr3_aa: CASSEGDRTYNEQFF
clone_size: .; j_call: TRBJ2-7; d_call: TRBD2; v_call: TRBV10-3; cdr3_nt: TGTGCCATCAGTGGGCTAGCGGGAGTCTACGAGCAGTACTTC; cdr3_aa: CAISGLAGVYEQYF
clone_size: .; j_call: TRBJ1-6; d_call: .; v_call: TRBV15; cdr3_nt: TGTGCCACCAGCACTAGCGGATCACCCCTCCACTTT; cdr3_aa: CATSTSGSPLHF
clone_size: once; j_call: TRBJ1-3; d_call: .; v_call: TRBV28; cdr3_nt: TGTGCCAGCAGTCGCCAGACAGGTGGACTGGGCTATTTCTCTTTT; cdr3_aa: CASSRQTGGLGYFSF
clone_size: once; j_call: TRBJ2-1; d_call: TRBD2; v_call: TRBV28; cdr3_nt: TGTGCCAGCAGTTCGGGAGGTGGTGAGCAGTTCTTC; cdr3_aa: CASSSGGGEQFF
clone_size: .; j_call: TRBJ1-5; d_call: .; v_call: TRBV11-2; cdr3_nt: TGTGCCAGCAGCTTAGACACGGTTAGCAATCAGCCCCAGCATTTT; cdr3_aa: CASSLDTVSNQPQHF
clone_size: .; j_call: TRBJ2-5; d_call: .; v_call: TRBV7-3; cdr3_nt: TGTGCCAGCAGCCTTACAGGGTACGAGACCCAGTACTTC; cdr3_aa: CASSLTGYETQYF
clone_size: .; j_call: TRBJ2-1; d_call: TRBD2; v_call: TRBV6-4; cdr3_nt: TGTGCCAGCAGTTCACTAGCGGGGGGGCCCAATGAGCAGTTCTTC; cdr3_aa: CASSSLAGGPNEQFF
clone_size: .; j_call: TRBJ1-2; d_call: TRBD1; v_call: TRBV6-5; cdr3_nt: TGTGCCAGCACCGCATTGGGGACAGGGTCCTATGGCTACACCTTC; cdr3_aa: CASTALGTGSYGYTF
clone_size: .; j_call: TRBJ2-2; d_call: .; v_call: TRBV7-9; cdr3_nt: TGTGCCAGCAGCACTTCTCACACCGGGGAGCTGTTTTTT; cdr3_aa: CASSTSHTGELFF
clone_size: few; j_call: TRBJ2-7; d_call: .; v_call: TRBV6-5; cdr3_nt: TGTGCCAGCGCGGAGAGCTCCTACGAGCAGTACTTC; cdr3_aa: CASAESSYEQYF
clone_size: .; j_call: TRBJ1-6; d_call: TRBD1; v_call: TRBV7-9; cdr3_nt: TGTGCCAGCACTGGACAGGGGAGCTCCTATAATTCACCCCTCCACTTT; cdr3_aa: CASTGQGSSYNSPLHF
clone_size: .; j_call: TRBJ2-7; d_call: .; v_call: TRBV20-1; cdr3_nt: TGCAGTGCTAGCCCCCCATTGGAGCAGTACTTC; cdr3_aa: CSASPPLEQYF
clone_size: .; j_call: TRBJ2-3; d_call: .; v_call: TRBV10-3; cdr3_nt: TGTGCCATCAAAGGTAGCGGAAGCACAGATACGCAGTATTTT; cdr3_aa: CAIKGSGSTDTQYF
clone_size: .; j_call: TRBJ1-1; d_call: .; v_call: TRBV5-1; cdr3_nt: TGCGCCAGCAGCTTGGAGGTGGGCGCGAACACTGAAGCTTTCTTT; cdr3_aa: CASSLEVGANTEAFF